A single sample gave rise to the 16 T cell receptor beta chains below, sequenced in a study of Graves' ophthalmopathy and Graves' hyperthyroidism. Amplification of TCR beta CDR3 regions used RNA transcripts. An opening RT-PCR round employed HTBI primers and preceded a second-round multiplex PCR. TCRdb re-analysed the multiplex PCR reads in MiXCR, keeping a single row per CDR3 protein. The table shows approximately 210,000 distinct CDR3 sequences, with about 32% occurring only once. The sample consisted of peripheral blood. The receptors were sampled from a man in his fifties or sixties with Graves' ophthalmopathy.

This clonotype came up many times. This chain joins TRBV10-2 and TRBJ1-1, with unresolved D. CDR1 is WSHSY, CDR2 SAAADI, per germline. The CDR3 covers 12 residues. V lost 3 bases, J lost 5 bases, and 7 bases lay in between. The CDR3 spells CASSEAGTEAFF. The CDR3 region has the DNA TGCGCCAGCAGTGAAGCCGGGACTGAAGCTTTCTTT.

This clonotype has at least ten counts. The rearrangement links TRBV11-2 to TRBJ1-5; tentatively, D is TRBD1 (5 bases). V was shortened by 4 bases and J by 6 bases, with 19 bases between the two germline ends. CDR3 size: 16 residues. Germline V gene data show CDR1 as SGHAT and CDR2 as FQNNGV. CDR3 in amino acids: CASSSLGGEPGQPQHF. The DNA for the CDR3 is TGTGCCAGCAGCTCCCTCGGAGGGGAACCGGGTCAGCCCCAGCATTTT.

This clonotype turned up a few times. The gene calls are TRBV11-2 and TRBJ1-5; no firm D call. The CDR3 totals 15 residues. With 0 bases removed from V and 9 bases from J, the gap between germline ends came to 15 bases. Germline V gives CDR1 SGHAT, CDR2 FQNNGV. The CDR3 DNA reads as TGTGCCAGCAGCTTAGATCTCCAGAGCTCCCTGCCCCAGCATTTT. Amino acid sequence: CASSLDLQSSLPQHF. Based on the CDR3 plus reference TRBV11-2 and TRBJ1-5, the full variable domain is EAGVAQSPRYKIIEKRQSVAFWCNPISGHATLYWYQQILGQGPKLLIQFQNNGVVDDSQLPKDRFSAERLKGVDSTLKIQPAKLEDSAVYLCASSLDLQSSLPQHFGDGTRLSIL.

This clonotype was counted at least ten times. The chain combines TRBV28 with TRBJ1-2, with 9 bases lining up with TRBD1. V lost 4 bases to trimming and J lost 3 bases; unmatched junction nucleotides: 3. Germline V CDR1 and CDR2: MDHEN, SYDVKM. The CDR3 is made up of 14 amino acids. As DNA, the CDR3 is TGTGCCAGCAGTTCGGACAGGGGTGACTATGGCTACACCTTC. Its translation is CASSSDRGDYGYTF.

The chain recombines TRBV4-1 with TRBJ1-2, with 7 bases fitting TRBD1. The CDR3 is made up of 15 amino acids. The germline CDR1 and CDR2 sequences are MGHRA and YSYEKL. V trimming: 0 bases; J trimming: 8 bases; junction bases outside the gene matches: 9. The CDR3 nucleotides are TGCGCCAGCAGCCAAGAGCCGGGTTGGACAGGAGGCTACACCTTC. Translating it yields CASSQEPGWTGGYTF.

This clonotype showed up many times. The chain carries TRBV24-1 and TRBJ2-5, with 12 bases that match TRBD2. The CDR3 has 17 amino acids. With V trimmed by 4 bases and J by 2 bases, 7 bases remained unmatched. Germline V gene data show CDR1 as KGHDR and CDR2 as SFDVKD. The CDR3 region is CATSDPGTSGFQETQYF. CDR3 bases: TGTGCCACCAGTGACCCCGGGACTAGCGGGTTTCAAGAGACCCAGTACTTC.

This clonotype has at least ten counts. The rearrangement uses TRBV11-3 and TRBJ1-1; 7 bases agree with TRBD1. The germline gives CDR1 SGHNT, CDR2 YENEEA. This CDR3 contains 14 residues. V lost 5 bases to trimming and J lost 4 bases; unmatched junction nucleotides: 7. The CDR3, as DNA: TGTGCCAGCAGCCGACAGGGATCGGGCACTGAAGCTTTCTTT. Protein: CASSRQGSGTEAFF.

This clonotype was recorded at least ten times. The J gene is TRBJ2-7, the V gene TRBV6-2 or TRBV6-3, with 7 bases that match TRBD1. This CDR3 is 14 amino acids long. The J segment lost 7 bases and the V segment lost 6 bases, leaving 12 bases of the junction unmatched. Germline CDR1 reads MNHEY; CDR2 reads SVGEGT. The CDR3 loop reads CASSREGGALEQYF. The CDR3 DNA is TGTGCCAGCAGCCGCGAAGGGGGCGCGTTAGAGCAGTACTTC.

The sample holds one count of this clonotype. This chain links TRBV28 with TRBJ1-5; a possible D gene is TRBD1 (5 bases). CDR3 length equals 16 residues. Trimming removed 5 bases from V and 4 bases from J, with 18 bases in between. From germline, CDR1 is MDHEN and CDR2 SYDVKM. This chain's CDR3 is CASSPPGAGGNQPQHF. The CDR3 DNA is TGTGCCAGCAGTCCCCCTGGGGCGGGAGGAAATCAGCCCCAGCATTTT.

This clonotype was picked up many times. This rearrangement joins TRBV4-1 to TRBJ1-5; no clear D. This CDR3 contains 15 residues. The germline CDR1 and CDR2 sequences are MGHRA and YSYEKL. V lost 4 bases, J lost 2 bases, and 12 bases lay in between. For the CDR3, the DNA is TGCGCCAGCAGCCGAGAGGCCGGGGGCAATCAGCCCCAGCATTTT. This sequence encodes CASSREAGGNQPQHF.

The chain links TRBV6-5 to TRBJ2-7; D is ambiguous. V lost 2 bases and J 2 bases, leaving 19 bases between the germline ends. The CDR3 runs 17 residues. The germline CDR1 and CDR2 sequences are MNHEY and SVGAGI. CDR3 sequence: CASSYLSTDDATYEQYF. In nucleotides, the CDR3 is TGTGCCAGCAGTTACCTTTCGACCGATGACGCCACCTACGAGCAGTACTTC.

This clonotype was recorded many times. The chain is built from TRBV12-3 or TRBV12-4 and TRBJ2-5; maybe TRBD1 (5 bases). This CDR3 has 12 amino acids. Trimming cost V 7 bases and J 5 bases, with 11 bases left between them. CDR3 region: CASKDRTETQYF. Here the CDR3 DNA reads TGTGCCAGCAAAGACAGAACGGAGACCCAGTACTTC.

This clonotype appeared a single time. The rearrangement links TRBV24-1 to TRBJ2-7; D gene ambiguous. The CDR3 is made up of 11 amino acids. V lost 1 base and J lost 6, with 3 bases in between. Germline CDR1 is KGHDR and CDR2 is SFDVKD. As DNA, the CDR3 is TGTGCCACCAGTGATTTTCGCGAGCAGTACTTC. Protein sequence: CATSDFREQYF.

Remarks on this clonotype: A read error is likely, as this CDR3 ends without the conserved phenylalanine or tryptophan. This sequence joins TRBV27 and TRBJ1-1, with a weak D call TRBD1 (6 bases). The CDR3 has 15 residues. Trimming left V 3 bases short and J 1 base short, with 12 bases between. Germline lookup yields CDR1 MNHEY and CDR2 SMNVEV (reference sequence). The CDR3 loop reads CASSFWRGGNTEAFL. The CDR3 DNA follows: TGTGCCAGCAGTTTTTGGAGGGGGGGGAACACTGAAGCTTTCCTT.

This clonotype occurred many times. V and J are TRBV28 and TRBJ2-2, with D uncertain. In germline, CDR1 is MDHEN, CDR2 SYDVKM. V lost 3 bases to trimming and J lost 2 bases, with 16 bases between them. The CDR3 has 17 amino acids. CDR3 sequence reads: CASSFRLKMTNTGELFF. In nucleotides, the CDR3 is TGTGCCAGCAGTTTCCGACTCAAAATGACTAACACCGGGGAGCTGTTTTTT.

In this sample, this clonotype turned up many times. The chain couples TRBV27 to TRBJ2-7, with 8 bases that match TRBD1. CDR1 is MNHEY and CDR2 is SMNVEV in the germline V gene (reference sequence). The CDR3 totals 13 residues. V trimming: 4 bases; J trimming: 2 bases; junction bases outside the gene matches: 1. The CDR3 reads CASSSQGAYEQYF. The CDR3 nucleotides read TGTGCCAGCAGTTCACAGGGGGCCTACGAGCAGTACTTC.